This paragraph covers one T cell receptor beta chain sequence. Its antigen is currently unknown. Clones were sequenced by immunoSEQ multiplex PCR, and TCRdb holds only the in-frame ones, with some missing. The table lists roughly 160,000 clones, more than 80% of them singletons. This entry belongs to a study of cytotoxic CD8 clonotypes in ibrutinib-treated CLL. Study in general: Of the patients, some eleven were relapsed/refractory, approximately 15 treatment-naive and about 17 IGHV unmutated. Response sampling took place at median 12 months of treatment, range 6 to 36. The study, taken as a whole, reports: Rising at ibrutinib response, clonality subsequently fell back toward baseline at progression. Few clonotypes were public, and these shrank or held steady under treatment.

Germline assignment: CDR1 SGHTA and CDR2 FQGNSA. The CDR3 is 13 amino acids. Trimming shortened V by 2 bases and J by 2 bases, and 7 bases separated the two germline ends. The sequencing here drew on PBMCs, taken after 24 months of ibrutinib treatment. This TCR derives from a human donor with chronic lymphocytic leukemia. The J gene is TRBJ2-7, the V gene TRBV7-2, with a tentative D call TRBD2 (5 bases). As DNA, the CDR3 is TGTGCCAGCAGCTTACCGGGGACCTACGAGCAGTACTTC. This gives the protein CASSLPGTYEQYF. The full variable domain, in which reference TRBV7-2 and TRBJ2-7 provide the parts outside the CDR3, is GAGVSQSPSNKVTEKGKDVELRCDPISGHTALYWYRQSLGQGLEFLIYFQGNSAPDKSGLPSDRFSAERTGGSVSTLTIQRTQQEDSAVYLCASSLPGTYEQYFGPGTRLTVT.